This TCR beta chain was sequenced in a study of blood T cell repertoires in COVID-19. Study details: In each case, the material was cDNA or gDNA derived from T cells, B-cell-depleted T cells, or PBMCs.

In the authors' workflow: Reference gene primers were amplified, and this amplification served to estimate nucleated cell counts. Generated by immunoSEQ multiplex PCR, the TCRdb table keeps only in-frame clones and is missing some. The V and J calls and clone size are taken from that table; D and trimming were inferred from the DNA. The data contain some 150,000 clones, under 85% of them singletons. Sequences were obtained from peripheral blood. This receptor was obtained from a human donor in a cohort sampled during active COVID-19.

The CDR3 DNA reads as TGTGCCTGGAGTTGGACTAGCGGGAGCTATGAGCAGTTCTTC. Its protein product is CAWSWTSGSYEQFF. This chain uses TRBV30 with TRBJ2-1, with TRBD2 identical over 13 bases. The J segment lost 8 bases and the V segment lost 2 bases, leaving 3 bases of the junction unmatched. The CDR3 consists of 14 residues. Per germline, CDR1 GTSNPN and CDR2 SVGIG (reference sequence).